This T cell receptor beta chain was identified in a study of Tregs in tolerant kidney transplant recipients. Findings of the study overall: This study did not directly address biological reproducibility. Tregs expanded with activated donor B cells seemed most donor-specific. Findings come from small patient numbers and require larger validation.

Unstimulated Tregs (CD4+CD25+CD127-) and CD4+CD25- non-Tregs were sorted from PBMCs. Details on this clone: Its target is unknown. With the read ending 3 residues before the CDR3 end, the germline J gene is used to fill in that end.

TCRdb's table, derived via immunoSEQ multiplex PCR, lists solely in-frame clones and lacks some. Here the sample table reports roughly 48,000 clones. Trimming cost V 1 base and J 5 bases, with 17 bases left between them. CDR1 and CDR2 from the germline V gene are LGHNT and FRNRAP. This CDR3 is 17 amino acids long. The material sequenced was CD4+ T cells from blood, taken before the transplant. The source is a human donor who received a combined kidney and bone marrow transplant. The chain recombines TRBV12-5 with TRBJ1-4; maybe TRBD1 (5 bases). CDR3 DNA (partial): TGTGCTAGTGGTTTGGATCCGGGGGTGGCGTCGAATGAAAAA. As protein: CASGLDPGVASNEK. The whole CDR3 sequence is CASGLDPGVASNEKLFF.